The 4 T cell receptor beta chains in this list originate from one sample, sequenced in a study of blood T cell repertoires in COVID-19. Generated by immunoSEQ multiplex PCR, the TCRdb table keeps only in-frame clones and is missing some. There are 120,000 to 150,000 clones in the sample; 81% occur only once, and roughly 8.3% lies in the top ten. The sequenced sample was peripheral blood. The receptors derive from a human donor with acute or convalescent COVID-19. The donor label of this sample is uncertain.

In the case of this clone: One end of the junction is discordant with germline, which a read error may explain. The chain carries TRBV7-2 and TRBJ2-3; 8 nucleotides agree with TRBD2. The CDR3 runs 16 residues. Germline CDR1 and CDR2: SGHTA and FQGNSA. Here the CDR3 DNA reads TGTGCCAGCAGCTTAGTATACCGGGGGGGCACGGATACGCAGTATTTT. This gives the protein CASSLVYRGGTDTQYF. The full variable domain, rest sourced from reference TRBV7-2 and TRBJ2-3, is GAGVSQSPSNKVTEKGKDVELRCDPISGHTALYWYRQSLGQGLEFLIYFQGNSAPDKSGLPSDRFSAERTGGSVSTLTIQRTQQEDSAVYLCASSLVYRGGTDTQYFGPGTRLTVL.

The V call is TRBV2, the J call TRBJ1-5; D is unresolved. The V end was cut by 2 bases, the J end by 2 bases, with 10 bases between. CDR1 and CDR2 (germline): SNHLY, FYNNEI. This CDR3 region has 15 residues. CDR3 nucleotides: TGTGCCAGCAGTGAACTTGCAGGCCGCAATCAGCCCCAGCATTTT. It translates to CASSELAGRNQPQHF.

This clone has at least ten counts. Here the CDR3 DNA reads TGTGCCAGCAGCTTGAAACTCATCGGTAACAATGAGCAGTTCTTC. Translated, it gives CASSLKLIGNNEQFF. The chain has TRBV5-4 and TRBJ2-1; D ambiguous. CDR3 size: 15 residues. From germline, CDR1 is SGHNT and CDR2 YYREEE (reference sequence). Trimming removed 1 base from V and 5 bases from J, with 13 bases in between.

J is TRBJ1-2 and V is TRBV9; no clear D. The CDR3 length is 13 residues. The V and J ends lost 4 bases and 1 base respectively, with 8 bases between them. Germline values: CDR1 SGDLS, CDR2 YYNGEE. The CDR3 loop reads CASSSTVNYGYTF. For the CDR3, the DNA is TGTGCCAGCAGCTCTACAGTTAACTATGGCTACACCTTC.